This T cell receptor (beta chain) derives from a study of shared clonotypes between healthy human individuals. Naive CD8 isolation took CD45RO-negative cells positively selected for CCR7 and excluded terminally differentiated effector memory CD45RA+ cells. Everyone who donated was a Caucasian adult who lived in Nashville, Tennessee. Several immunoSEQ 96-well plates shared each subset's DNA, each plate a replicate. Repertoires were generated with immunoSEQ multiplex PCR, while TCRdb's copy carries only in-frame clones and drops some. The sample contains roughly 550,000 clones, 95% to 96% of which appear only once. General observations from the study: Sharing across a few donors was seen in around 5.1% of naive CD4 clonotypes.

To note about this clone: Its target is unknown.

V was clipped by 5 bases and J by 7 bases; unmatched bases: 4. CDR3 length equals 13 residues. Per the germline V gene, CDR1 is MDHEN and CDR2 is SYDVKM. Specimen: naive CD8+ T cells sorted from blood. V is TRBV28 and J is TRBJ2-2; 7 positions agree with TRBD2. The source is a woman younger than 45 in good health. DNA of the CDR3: TGTGCCAGCAGTAGGACTAGGAGCGGGGAGCTGTTTTTT. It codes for CASSRTRSGELFF.